The 12 T cell receptor beta chains below were found in one sample sequenced in a study of response to subunit inactivated influenza vaccine. TCRdb reanalysed the RT-PCR reads using MiXCR and keeps one entry per CDR3 protein. The sample holds around 570,000 distinct CDR3 sequences, around 11% seen once. The same data also went into a second study, on T cells expressing NK-cell markers. From that paper: TCR beta libraries carry UMIs added by 5'RACE template switching.

The sample was PBMCs from blood, taken on the day of vaccination. The receptors derive from a man aged 45 to 65 who received an inactivated influenza vaccine.

This clonotype was seen a few times. The chain has TRBV10-3 and TRBJ1-1, with D possibly being TRBD1 (5 bases). V was trimmed by 5 bases and J by 6 bases, leaving 13 bases between them. The germline CDR1 and CDR2 sequences are ENHRY and SYGVKD. The CDR3 runs 13 residues. This CDR3 is CAISSGLGAEAFF. Written as DNA, the CDR3 is TGTGCCATCAGTTCGGGGTTGGGGGCTGAAGCTTTCTTT.

This chain joins TRBV11-3 and TRBJ2-2, with D hard to call. The CDR3 spans 13 residues. The germline V gene encodes CDR1 SGHNT and CDR2 YENEEA. Trimming cost V 5 bases and J 8 bases, with 12 bases left between them. CDR3: CASSRNGLGELFF. CDR3 sequence (DNA): TGTGCCAGCAGCCGCAACGGGCTGGGGGAGCTGTTTTTT. The full variable domain, its missing parts supplied by reference TRBV11-3 and TRBJ2-2, is EAGVVQSPRYKIIEKKQPVAFWCNPISGHNTLYWYLQNLGQGPELLIRYENEEAVDDSQLPKDRFSAERLKGVDSTLKIQPAELGDSAVYLCASSRNGLGELFFGEGSRLTVL.

This clonotype was seen only a few times. The chain links TRBV6-1 to TRBJ1-5; a possible D gene is TRBD1 (5 bases). Germline CDR1 MNHNS, CDR2 SASEGT. The CDR3 covers 17 residues. Between the trimmed V and J ends, which lost 8 bases and 5 bases, there was a span of 25 bases. In nucleotides, the CDR3 is TGTGCCAGCGCCCTTATGGCCCCTCAGGGTACAGATCAGCCCCAGCATTTT. Translated, it gives CASALMAPQGTDQPQHF.

CDR3 coding DNA: TGTGCCAGCAGTAGGAGGGGGAAGGGGGCAACTAATGAAAAACTGTTTTTT. It translates to CASSRRGKGATNEKLFF. This chain joins TRBV25-1 and TRBJ1-4, with D perhaps matching TRBD1 (6 bases). The V end was cut by 5 bases, the J end by 0 bases, with 16 bases between. This CDR3 is built from 17 residues. Germline CDR1 is MGHDK and CDR2 is SYGVNS. The variable domain in full, with the rest retrieved from reference TRBV25-1 and TRBJ1-4, is EADIYQTPRYLVIGTGKKITLECSQTMGHDKMYWYQQDPGMELHLIHYSYGVNSTEKGDLSSESTVSRIRTEHFPLTLESARPSHTSQYLCASSRRGKGATNEKLFFGSGTQLSVL.

The V call is TRBV20-1, the J call TRBJ2-3, with a tentative D call TRBD2 (5 bases). Germline CDR1 DFQATT, CDR2 SNEGSKA (reference sequence). V lost 2 bases to trimming and J lost 1 base, with 13 bases between them. The CDR3 has 15 amino acids. The CDR3 sequence: CSARSSLLGTDTQYF. Written as DNA, the CDR3 is TGCAGTGCTAGATCTAGCCTGCTGGGCACAGATACGCAGTATTTT.

The table lists this clonotype with many counts. The V gene is TRBV6-2 or TRBV6-3, the J gene TRBJ2-3, with D hard to call. The CDR3 is 13 amino acids. Germline V lookup: CDR1 MNHEY, CDR2 SVGEGT. Trimming removed 6 bases at V and 2 bases at J, with 9 bases between. The CDR3 DNA follows: TGTGCCAGCAGCGACCCATACACAGATACGCAGTATTTT. Translated: CASSDPYTDTQYF.

This clonotype was seen more than once but under ten times. The chain joins TRBV12-3 or TRBV12-4 to TRBJ2-1; 7 bases are shared with TRBD1. The V segment lost 5 bases and the J segment 4 bases; nucleotides outside the gene matches: 8. The CDR3 length is 15 residues. Written as DNA, the CDR3 is TGTGCCAGCAGTAACCGGGACAGAATTTACAATGAGCAGTTCTTC. Protein sequence: CASSNRDRIYNEQFF.

The V gene is TRBV4-2, the J gene TRBJ1-4; 9 bases agree with TRBD1. V trimming: 8 bases; J trimming: 5 bases; junction bases outside the gene matches: 12. CDR1 and CDR2 from the germline V gene are LGHNA and YNFKEQ. This CDR3 region has 16 residues. CDR3 residues: CASGPAVGTGNEKLFF. The CDR3 bases are TGTGCCAGCGGCCCGGCAGTAGGGACAGGGAATGAAAAACTGTTTTTT.

The chain recombines TRBV24-1 with TRBJ2-2; no firm D call. The CDR3 runs to 13 residues. CDR1 is KGHDR, CDR2 SFDVKD, per germline. Trimming left V 6 bases short and J 0 bases short, with 4 bases between. For the CDR3, the DNA is TGTGCCACCAGTACTTCGAACACCGGGGAGCTGTTTTTT. This translates into CATSTSNTGELFF.

V usage is TRBV4-2 and J usage is TRBJ2-7; D might be TRBD2 (5 bases). Germline V CDR1 and CDR2: LGHNA, YNFKEQ. CDR3 length equals 14 residues. V lost 0 bases, J lost 1 base, and 7 bases lay in between. CDR3 coding DNA: TGTGCCAGCAGCCAAGATACGGGGTCCTACGAGCAGTACTTC. The encoded protein is CASSQDTGSYEQYF.

This rearrangement joins TRBV20-1 to TRBJ2-7, with unresolved D. V gave up 3 bases and J gave up 4 bases, with 10 bases separating them. The CDR3 has 12 amino acids. Germline CDR1 DFQATT, CDR2 SNEGSKA (reference sequence). The CDR3 protein is CSASFGTYEQYF. In DNA, the CDR3 is TGCAGTGCTAGTTTCGGTACTTACGAGCAGTACTTC.

This clonotype was found a few times. The chain joins TRBV20-1 to TRBJ2-1; weak D call: TRBD2 (5 bases). V lost 4 bases and J lost 5, with 15 bases in between. This CDR3 contains 14 residues. CDR1 DFQATT and CDR2 SNEGSKA come from the germline V gene (reference sequence). The CDR3 is CSAMEAIGNNEQFF. CDR3 nucleotide sequence: TGCAGTGCTATGGAGGCGATTGGAAACAATGAGCAGTTCTTC.